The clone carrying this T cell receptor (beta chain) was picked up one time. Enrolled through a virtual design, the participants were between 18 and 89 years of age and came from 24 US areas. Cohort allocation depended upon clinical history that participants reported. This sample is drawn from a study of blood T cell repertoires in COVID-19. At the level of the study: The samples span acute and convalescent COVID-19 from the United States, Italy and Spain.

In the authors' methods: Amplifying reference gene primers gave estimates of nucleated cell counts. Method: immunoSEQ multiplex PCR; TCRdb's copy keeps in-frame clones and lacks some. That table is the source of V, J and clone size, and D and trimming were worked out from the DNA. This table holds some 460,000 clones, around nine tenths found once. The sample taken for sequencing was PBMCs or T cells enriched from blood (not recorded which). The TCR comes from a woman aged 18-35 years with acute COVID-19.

The CDR3 reads CAISDPGQTYEQYF. CDR3 coding DNA: TGTGCCATCAGTGACCCCGGACAGACCTACGAGCAGTACTTC. V and J are TRBV10-3 and TRBJ2-7; D possibly corresponds to TRBD1 (6 bases). Germline V CDR1 and CDR2: ENHRY, SYGVKD. This CDR3 region has 14 residues. The germline V and J ends were trimmed by 3 bases and 2 bases, with 11 bases remaining between them.